The source of this T cell receptor beta chain is a study of T cell responses to AZD1222 COVID-19 vaccine. The assay was immunoSEQ multiplex PCR, and TCRdb's table has in-frame clones only and misses some. This repertoire shows some 110,000 clones, roughly nine tenths found once; its top ten account for more than 1.5%. Note on this clone: This sample also contains other DNA sequences that code for the same CDR3.

The specimen was peripheral blood, collected 28 days after the second AZD1222 dose. The sequence came from an adult who received the AZD1222 COVID-19 vaccine.

Here the CDR3 DNA reads TGTGCCAGCAGCAAACGGGGAGGAACCGGGGAGCTGTTTTTT. Encoded protein: CASSKRGGTGELFF. This chain connects TRBV7-3 to TRBJ2-2, with a possible D match to TRBD2 (6 bases). Trimming left V 5 bases short and J 5 bases short, with 12 bases between. This CDR3 has 14 amino acids. CDR1 is SGHTA, CDR2 FQGTGA, per germline.